Sequencing of this TCR beta chain was carried out in a study of tumor and adjacent non-tumor tissue in lung cancer (dated by TCRdb to about 2018). Turning to the overall study: By cancer type, the cohort comprised approximately 12 adenocarcinoma patients, a couple of squamous cell carcinoma patients and 1 small cell lung cancer patient. The approximately 15 patients were aged about 31 to 76 years, included about ten men and 5 women, and had TNM stage I to III disease. Sequencing produced more than 100,000,000 productive TCRbeta reads in total, an average of about 4.5 million reads per sample. Bulk TCRbeta repertoires were compared between lung tumor tissue and matched distant non-tumor lung tissue obtained from more than 12 lung cancer patients. For each patient, one tumor sample and one normal lung sample were taken, giving under 35 paired specimens that underwent TCRbeta CDR3 sequencing. Study-wide findings and limitations: Only around 15 patients were included in the cohort, and the need for larger samples and more detailed clinical data was noted by the authors. A significantly larger cumulative share of the repertoire was made up by the top 100 clones in normal lung than in tumor tissue. Peripheral blood was not sequenced, so blood TCRbeta repertoires were not examined in the lung cancer patients of the study. Significantly higher TCR diversity was found in younger patients, and higher tumor TCR diversity was associated with shorter overall and disease-free survival. Neither the sequencing platform nor unique molecular identifiers are named or mentioned anywhere in the methods. Tumor tissue showed significantly greater TCR diversity (inverse Simpson) than normal lung tissue (approximately 400 vs 170, P = 0.0075, Mann-Whitney U test).

Libraries were made using multiplex PCR. Sequencing was carried out with an Illumina HiSeq 2500. TCRbeta libraries were constructed through three rounds of nested PCR with primers (Table S4) according to protocols adapted from ARM-PCR. Before sequencing, PCR products in the 200-500 bp range were cut out of the gel and cleaned up using the QIAquick gel extraction kit. From the authors' description of their analysis: Trimmomatic was used to clean the reads, FLASH merged the cleaned reads into complete CDR3 sequences, and MiTCR assigned the sequences to V(D)J germline segments. Clonal diversity was calculated as the inverse Simpson's index using VDJtools. In-frame sequences lacking a premature stop codon were counted as productive reads. In-frame beta chains were kept once TCRdb had trimmed the public reads at Q25 with fastp and called clones with MiXCR. Identical CDR3 protein sequences are pooled into one entry, listed with their most common genes and DNA. The V and J calls reflect TCRdb's pipeline rather than the authors' work. The sample table records some 100,000 distinct CDR3 sequences; over 55% of these occur just once. The ten top clones hold roughly 19% of the sample.

RNA was extracted from bulk unsorted tissue and checked for quality with a NanoDrop ND-1000 and an Agilent 2100. Normal lung samples were distant non-tumor tissue taken more than 3 cm from the tumor edge. Donors were newly diagnosed lung cancer patients admitted for thoracic surgery in China between August and November 2014, without prior chemotherapy. Patients with previous radiotherapy or chemotherapy, or with another concurrent cancer, were excluded from the study. Pieces of surgical tissue measuring roughly 1-2.2 cm3 were kept in RNAlater solution and stored at -80 degrees C until use. CDR1 and CDR2 were assigned from the germline V gene (reference sequence) as SGHAT and FQDESV. The CDR3 numbers 16 residues from cysteine through phenylalanine. Just CDR3 DNA is preserved here, 48 bases in frame from base 1. The junction carries 17 bases between V and J, which are trimmed by 4 bases and 7 bases respectively.

In regard to this clonotype: What antigen it recognizes has not been identified. Base qualities are not provided; no much larger clone lies one nucleotide away.

The receptor comes from a man aged 25 to 40 with non-small cell lung cancer. The rearrangement joined TRBV11-1 to TRBJ1-6; the D segment could be TRBD1, given 5 matching bases. Sequences were obtained from distant non-tumor lung tissue. CDR3 protein: CASSYDRRGLNSPLHF. The DNA sequence is given as TGTGCCAGCAGCTACGACAGACGGGGACTAAATTCACCCCTCCACTTT.